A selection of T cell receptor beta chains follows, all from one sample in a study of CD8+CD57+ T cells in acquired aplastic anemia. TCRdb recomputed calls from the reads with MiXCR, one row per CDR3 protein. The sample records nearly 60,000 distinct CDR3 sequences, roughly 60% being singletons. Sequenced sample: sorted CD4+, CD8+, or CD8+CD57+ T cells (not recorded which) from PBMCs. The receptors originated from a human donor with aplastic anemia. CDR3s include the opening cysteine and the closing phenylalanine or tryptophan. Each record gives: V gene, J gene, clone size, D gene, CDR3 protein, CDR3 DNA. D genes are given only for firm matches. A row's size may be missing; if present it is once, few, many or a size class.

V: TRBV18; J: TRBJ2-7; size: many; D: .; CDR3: CASSPGDRGLYEQYF; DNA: TGTGCCAGCTCACCAGGTGACAGGGGACTATACGAGCAGTACTTC
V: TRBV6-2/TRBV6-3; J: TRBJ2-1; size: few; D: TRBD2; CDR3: CASSYTAAGGPVNEQFF; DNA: TGTGCCAGCAGTTACACCGCAGCGGGGGGGCCGGTCAATGAGCAGTTCTTC
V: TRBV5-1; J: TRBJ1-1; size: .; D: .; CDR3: CASSLGLGRDTEAFF; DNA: TGCGCCAGCAGCTTGGGGTTGGGAAGGGACACTGAAGCTTTCTTT
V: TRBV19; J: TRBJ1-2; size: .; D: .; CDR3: CASSNRQDYGYTF; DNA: TGTGCCAGTAGTAATAGACAGGACTATGGCTACACCTTC
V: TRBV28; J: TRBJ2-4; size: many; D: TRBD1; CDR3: CASSSDETGPKNIQYF; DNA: TGTGCCAGCAGTTCAGACGAGACAGGGCCCAAAAACATTCAGTACTTC
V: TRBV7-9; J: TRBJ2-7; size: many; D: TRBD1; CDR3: CASSPGQGAHGSYEQYF; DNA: TGTGCCAGCAGCCCGGGGCAGGGGGCCCATGGATCCTACGAGCAGTACTTC
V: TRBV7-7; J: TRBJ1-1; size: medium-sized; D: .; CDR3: CASSQGRNTEAFF; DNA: TGTGCCAGCTCGCAAGGTCGGAACACTGAAGCTTTCTTT
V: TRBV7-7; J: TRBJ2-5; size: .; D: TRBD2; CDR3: CASSIGTSGGETQYF; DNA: TGTGCTAGCAGCATCGGGACTAGCGGGGGGGAGACCCAGTACTTC
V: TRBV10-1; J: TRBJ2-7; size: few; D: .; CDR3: CASSESRYGQYF; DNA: TGCGCCAGCAGTGAGTCGCGCTACGGGCAGTACTTC
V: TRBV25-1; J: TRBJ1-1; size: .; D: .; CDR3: CASSVTGGNTEAFF; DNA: TGTGCCAGCAGTGTAACGGGGGGGAACACTGAAGCTTTCTTT
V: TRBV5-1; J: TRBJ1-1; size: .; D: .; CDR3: CASRPGLWGTEAFF; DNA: TGCGCCAGCAGGCCAGGGTTATGGGGAACTGAAGCTTTCTTT
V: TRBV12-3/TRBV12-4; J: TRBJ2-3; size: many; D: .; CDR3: CASSFGGAVDTQYF; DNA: TGTGCCAGCAGTTTTGGGGGGGCTGTAGATACGCAGTATTTT
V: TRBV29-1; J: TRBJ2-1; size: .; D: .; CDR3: CSVSQAAAEQFF; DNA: TGCAGCGTATCACAGGCGGCGGCTGAGCAGTTCTTC
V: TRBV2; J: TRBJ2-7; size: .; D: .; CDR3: CASTGNHEQYF; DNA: TGTGCCAGCACAGGGAACCACGAGCAGTACTTC
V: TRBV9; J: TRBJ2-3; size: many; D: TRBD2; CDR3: CASSPGGLSTDTQYF; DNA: TGTGCCAGCAGCCCCGGGGGGTTAAGCACAGATACGCAGTATTTT
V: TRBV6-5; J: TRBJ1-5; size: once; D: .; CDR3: CASSYSSIGGNQPQHF; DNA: TGTGCCAGCAGTTACTCGTCCATAGGAGGCAATCAGCCCCAGCATTTT
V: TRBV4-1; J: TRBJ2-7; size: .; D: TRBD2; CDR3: CASSQRTIGEKSGRIYEQYF; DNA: TGCGCCAGCAGCCAAAGAACCATTGGGGAAAAAAGCGGGAGGATCTACGAGCAGTACTTC
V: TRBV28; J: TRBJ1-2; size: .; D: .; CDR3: CASSFRGADPYGYTF; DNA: TGTGCCAGCAGTTTTCGGGGGGCAGATCCTTATGGCTACACCTTC
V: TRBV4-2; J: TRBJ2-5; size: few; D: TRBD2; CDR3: CASSHHLADQETQYF; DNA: TGTGCCAGCAGCCATCACCTAGCGGACCAAGAGACCCAGTACTTC
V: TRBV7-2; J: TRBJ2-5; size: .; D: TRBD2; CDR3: CASSLAGRAETQYF; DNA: TGTGCCAGCAGCTTAGCGGGGAGGGCAGAGACCCAGTACTTC
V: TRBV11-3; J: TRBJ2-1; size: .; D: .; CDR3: CASSFGDEQFF; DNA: TGTGCCAGCAGCTTTGGTGATGAGCAGTTCTTC
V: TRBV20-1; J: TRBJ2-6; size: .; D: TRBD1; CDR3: CSAREGQGGSGANVLTF; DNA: TGCAGTGCTAGGGAAGGACAGGGTGGGTCTGGGGCCAACGTCCTGACTTTC
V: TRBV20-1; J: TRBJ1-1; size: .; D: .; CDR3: CSARDMAEAFF; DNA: TGTAGTGCTAGAGACATGGCTGAAGCTTTCTTT
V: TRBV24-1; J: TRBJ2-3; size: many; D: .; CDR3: CATSDYKPGVKDTQYF; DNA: TGTGCCACCAGTGATTATAAGCCAGGGGTTAAGGATACGCAGTATTTT
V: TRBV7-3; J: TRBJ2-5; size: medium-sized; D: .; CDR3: CASSLMEQETQYF; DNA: TGTGCCAGCAGCTTAATGGAGCAAGAGACCCAGTACTTC
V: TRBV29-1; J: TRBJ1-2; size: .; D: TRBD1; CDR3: CSVEGTGEKLIYGYTF; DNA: TGCAGCGTTGAGGGGACAGGGGAGAAGCTTATCTATGGCTACACCTTC
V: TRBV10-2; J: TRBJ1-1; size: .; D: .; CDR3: CASSEFGNTEAFF; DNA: TGCGCCAGCAGTGAGTTTGGGAACACTGAAGCTTTCTTT
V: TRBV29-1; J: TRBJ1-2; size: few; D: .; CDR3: CSVEDGGANYGYTF; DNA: TGCAGCGTTGAAGATGGCGGGGCTAACTATGGCTACACCTTC
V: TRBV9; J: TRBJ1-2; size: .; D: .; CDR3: CASSVGVYGYTF; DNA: TGTGCCAGCAGCGTAGGAGTCTATGGCTACACCTTC
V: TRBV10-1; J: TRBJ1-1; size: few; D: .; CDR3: CAISDPRETEAFF; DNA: TGTGCCATCAGTGATCCGAGGGAGACTGAAGCTTTCTTT
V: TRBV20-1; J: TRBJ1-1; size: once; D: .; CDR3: CSATEAFF; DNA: TGCAGTGCTACCGAAGCTTTCTTT
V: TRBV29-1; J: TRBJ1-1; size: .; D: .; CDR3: CSVETDRNTEAFF; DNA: TGCAGCGTTGAAACCGACAGGAACACTGAAGCTTTCTTT
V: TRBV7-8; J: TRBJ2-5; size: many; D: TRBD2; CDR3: CASSPGLAGLLETQYF; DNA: TGTGCCAGCAGCCCGGGACTAGCGGGGTTGCTCGAGACCCAGTACTTC
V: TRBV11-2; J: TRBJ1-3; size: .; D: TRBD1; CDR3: CASSLTGGNSGNTIYF; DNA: TGTGCCAGCAGCTTGACAGGGGGAAACTCTGGAAACACCATATATTTT
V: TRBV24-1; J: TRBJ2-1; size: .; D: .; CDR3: CATSPSDRLSSYNEQFF; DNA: TGTGCCACCAGTCCAAGCGACAGGCTAAGCTCCTACAATGAGCAGTTCTTC
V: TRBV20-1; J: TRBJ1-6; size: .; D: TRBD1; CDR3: CSARPGQHNSPLHF; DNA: TGCAGTGCTAGACCGGGACAGCATAATTCACCCCTCCACTTT
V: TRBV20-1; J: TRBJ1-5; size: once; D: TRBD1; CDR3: CSANQGVDQPQHF; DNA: TGCAGTGCTAATCAGGGGGTGGATCAGCCCCAGCATTTT
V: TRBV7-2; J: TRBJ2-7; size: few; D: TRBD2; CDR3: CASSLRTSGTYEQYF; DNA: TGTGCCAGCAGCCTCCGGACTAGCGGTACCTACGAGCAGTACTTC
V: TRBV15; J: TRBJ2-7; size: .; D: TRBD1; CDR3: CATSRSRTGISEQYF; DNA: TGTGCCACCAGCAGGTCGAGGACAGGAATCTCCGAGCAGTACTTC
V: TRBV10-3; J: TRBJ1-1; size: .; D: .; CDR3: CASLEDSTGYTEAFF; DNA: TGTGCCTCCTTGGAGGACTCTACTGGGTACACTGAAGCTTTCTTT
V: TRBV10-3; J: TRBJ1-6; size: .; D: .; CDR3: CATTPGAVYNSPLHF; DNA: TGTGCCACTACCCCGGGAGCAGTCTATAATTCACCCCTCCACTTT
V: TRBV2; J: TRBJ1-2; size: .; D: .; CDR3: CASSEGAYGYTF; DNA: TGTGCCAGCAGTGAAGGCGCCTATGGCTACACCTTC
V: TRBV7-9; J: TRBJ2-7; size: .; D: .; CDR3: CASSLGKGYEQYF; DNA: TGTGCCAGCAGCTTAGGGAAGGGTTACGAGCAGTACTTC
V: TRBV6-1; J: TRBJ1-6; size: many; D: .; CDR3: CASIPIEGSANSPLHF; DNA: TGTGCCAGCATCCCCATAGAGGGGTCAGCTAATTCACCCCTCCACTTT
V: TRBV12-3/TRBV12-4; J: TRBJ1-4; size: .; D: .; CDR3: CASSLSGREKLFF; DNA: TGTGCCAGCAGTTTGAGCGGCAGAGAAAAACTGTTTTTT
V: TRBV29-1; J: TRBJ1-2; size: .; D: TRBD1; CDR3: CSVEKGARGYTF; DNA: TGCAGCGTTGAGAAGGGGGCCAGAGGCTACACCTTC
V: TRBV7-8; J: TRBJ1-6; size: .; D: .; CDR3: CASSSLAGSPLHF; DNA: TGTGCCAGCAGCTCCCTGGCTGGGTCACCCCTCCACTTT
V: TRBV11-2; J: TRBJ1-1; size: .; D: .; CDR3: CASSLGGLKTVMNTEAFF; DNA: TGTGCCAGCAGCTTAGGTGGACTGAAAACAGTTATGAACACTGAAGCTTTCTTT
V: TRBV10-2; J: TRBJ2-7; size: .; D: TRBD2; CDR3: CASSGSSGMSYEQYF; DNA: TGCGCCAGCAGTGGGTCTAGCGGAATGTCCTACGAGCAGTACTTC